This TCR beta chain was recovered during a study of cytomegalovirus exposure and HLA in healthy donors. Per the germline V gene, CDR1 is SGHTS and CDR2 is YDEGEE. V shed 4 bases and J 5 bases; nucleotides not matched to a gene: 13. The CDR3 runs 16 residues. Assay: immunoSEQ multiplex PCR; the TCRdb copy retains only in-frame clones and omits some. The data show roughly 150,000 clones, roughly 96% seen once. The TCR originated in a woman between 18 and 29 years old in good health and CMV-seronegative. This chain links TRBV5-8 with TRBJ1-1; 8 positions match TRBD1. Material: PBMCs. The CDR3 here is CASSLDRGAIRTEAFF. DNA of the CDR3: TGTGCCAGCAGCCTAGACAGGGGCGCTATCCGGACTGAAGCTTTCTTT.